The TCR beta chain described here comes from a study of T-cell reconstitution after alpha-beta-depleted transplantation in children. This clonotype was recorded at least ten times. Unique molecular identifiers featured in how the TCRbeta library was prepared. From the PCR reads, TCRdb called clonotypes with MiXCR, one entry per CDR3 protein. This table holds around 380,000 distinct CDR3 sequences, about 11% found once. The receptor comes from a human donor who donated a stem cell graft to a child with acute myeloid leukemia. Material: PBMCs from the stem cell graft donor, obtained from the stem cell graft.

CDR3 region: CSARDATGGFDEQYF. In DNA form, the CDR3 reads TGCAGTGCTAGAGATGCGACAGGGGGCTTCGACGAGCAGTACTTC. The V and J genes are TRBV20-1 and TRBJ2-7, with 10 bases identical to TRBD1. The trim removed 0 bases at V and 5 bases at J, leaving 7 bases unmatched. This CDR3 region has 15 residues. Germline V gene lookup returns CDR1 DFQATT and CDR2 SNEGSKA (reference sequence).